This T cell receptor beta chain was retrieved from a study of T cell clones after liver transplantation. Germline loops: CDR1 SGDLS, CDR2 YYNGEE. V was cut by 0 bases and J by 5 bases, with 9 bases left in between. This CDR3 has 14 amino acids. Sequencing of dividing CFSE-low cells from the MLR defined alloreactive TCRbeta sequences. This clone occurred a few times. Its antigen remains unknown. Profiling relied on immunoSEQ multiplex PCR, and the TCRdb table lists in-frame clones only, not all of them. This sample has around 1,300 clones, with 25% to 35% found just once. The gene calls are TRBV9 and TRBJ2-1; D possibly corresponds to TRBD2 (6 bases). What was sequenced was CD8+ T cells from PBMCs cultured with third-party cells. The receptor was isolated from a human patient who received a liver transplant. The T cells may partly be graft donor cells. The CDR3 nucleotides read TGTGCCAGCAGCGTAGCGGGGGATGACAATGAGCAGTTCTTC. Amino acid sequence: CASSVAGDDNEQFF.